A single sample gave rise to the 2 T cell receptor beta chains below, sequenced in a study of tissue T cells after allogeneic stem cell transplantation. Sequencing used immunoSEQ multiplex PCR; TCRdb keeps in-frame clones, though not all of them. The sample includes 42,000 or so clones, approximately 92% of them seen just once. Sequences were derived from blood, sampled before transplantation. The receptors shown here come from a woman aged 40-69 years who later had graft-versus-host disease after an allogeneic stem cell transplant.

The V call is TRBV5-1, the J call TRBJ2-3, with unresolved D. This CDR3 spans 12 amino acids. Between the trimmed V and J ends, which lost 4 bases and 3 bases, there was a span of 6 bases. Germline-derived CDR1 and CDR2 are SGHRS and YFSETQ. The CDR3 DNA reads as TGCGCCAGCAGCCGTGGGACAGATACGCAGTATTTT. It encodes CASSRGTDTQYF.

The chain combines TRBV19 with TRBJ1-1; D gene ambiguous. CDR3 length equals 13 residues. V shed 4 bases and J shed 3 bases, with 9 bases lying between them. CDR1 and CDR2 (germline): LNHDA, SQIVND (reference sequence). The CDR3 sequence is CASSRQSHTEAFF. CDR3 DNA sequence: TGTGCCAGTAGTAGGCAGAGTCACACTGAAGCTTTCTTT.